Listed below are T cell receptor beta chains from one sample, sequenced in a study of cytomegalovirus exposure and HLA in healthy donors. Sequenced by immunoSEQ multiplex PCR; TCRdb stores in-frame clones only, minus some. The data contain some 120,000 clones, roughly 8.6% of them singletons. The source material was PBMCs. These receptors were obtained from a woman in her thirties or forties in good health and CMV-seropositive. Both conserved end residues are part of each CDR3. D genes are given only for firm matches. A clone size is listed for some rows: how often the clone was seen (once, few, many), or a class if it is expanded.

J,V,size,D,CDR3,DNA
TRBJ1-1,TRBV9,few,TRBD1,CASSVTGYTEAFF,TGTGCCAGCAGCGTGACAGGGTACACTGAAGCTTTCTTT
TRBJ2-3,TRBV12-5,few,-,CASGPGTRTDTQYF,TGTGCTAGTGGCCCGGGGACTCGCACAGATACGCAGTATTTT
TRBJ1-1,TRBV11-2,few,TRBD1,CASSTRTGGTEAFF,TGTGCCAGCAGCACCCGGACAGGGGGCACTGAAGCTTTCTTT
TRBJ2-6,TRBV7-6,-,TRBD2,CASSLAGGAGANVLTF,TGTGCCAGCAGCTTAGCCGGGGGGGCTGGGGCCAACGTCCTGACTTTC
TRBJ1-1,TRBV5-6,-,TRBD1,CASSSLDRGPGNTEAFF,TGTGCCAGCAGCTCTCTGGACAGGGGCCCCGGGAACACTGAAGCTTTCTTT
TRBJ1-2,TRBV29-1,-,TRBD1,CSVGDRGNGYTF,TGCAGCGTCGGGGACAGGGGTAATGGCTACACCTTC
TRBJ1-1,TRBV30,few,-,CAWSPTGPEAFF,TGTGCCTGGAGTCCTACAGGGCCTGAAGCTTTCTTT
TRBJ2-7,TRBV6-5,-,TRBD2,CASSFTSGTSGFEQYF,TGTGCCAGCAGTTTTACCTCCGGGACTAGCGGGTTCGAGCAGTACTTC
TRBJ2-7,TRBV4-1,few,-,CASSQDQSREQYF,TGCGCCAGCAGCCAAGACCAGTCACGCGAGCAGTACTTC
TRBJ1-1,TRBV6-5,few,TRBD1,CASTPGAGGPFF,TGTGCCAGCACCCCAGGGGCAGGGGGGCCTTTCTTT
TRBJ1-2,TRBV5-8,-,-,CASSPEVTGGYTF,TGTGCCAGCAGCCCCGAGGTAACCGGTGGCTACACCTTC
TRBJ1-2,TRBV2,-,-,CASSESAGGYTF,TGTGCCAGCAGTGAGTCCGCCGGTGGCTACACCTTC
TRBJ2-3,TRBV25-1,-,TRBD2,CASSEWTSIDTQYF,TGTGCCAGCAGTGAATGGACTAGCATAGATACGCAGTATTTT
TRBJ1-2,TRBV10-1,few,-,CASSESGQLYGYTF,TGCGCCAGCAGTGAGTCAGGACAGCTCTATGGCTACACCTTC
TRBJ1-4,TRBV6-5,-,-,CASSPQEATNEKLFF,TGTGCCAGCAGTCCCCAGGAGGCAACTAATGAAAAACTGTTTTTT
TRBJ1-5,TRBV7-2,-,-,CASSLARSNQPQHF,TGTGCCAGCAGCTTGGCAAGAAGCAATCAGCCCCAGCATTTT
TRBJ1-1,TRBV30,few,TRBD1,CAWTAGGNTEAFF,TGTGCCTGGACGGCAGGGGGAAACACTGAAGCTTTCTTT
TRBJ1-5,TRBV9,few,-,CASSATASNQPQHF,TGTGCCAGCAGCGCGACAGCTAGCAATCAGCCCCAGCATTTT
TRBJ1-2,TRBV10-3,-,TRBD1,CAISAGQTLYSTF,TGTGCCATCAGTGCGGGACAGACCCTCTATTCCACCTTC
TRBJ1-3,TRBV11-2,few,TRBD1,CASSSLRGRNTIYF,TGTGCCAGCAGCTCCCTAAGGGGGCGGAACACCATATATTTT
TRBJ1-2,TRBV21-1,-,-,CASSTIGGTGARYGYTF,TGTGCCAGCAGCACTATAGGCGGGACAGGGGCTCGGTATGGCTACACCTTC
TRBJ1-1,TRBV2,few,-,CASSEGGKTEAFF,TGTGCCAGCAGTGAAGGAGGGAAAACTGAAGCTTTCTTT
TRBJ1-5,TRBV28,few,TRBD1,CASRQPGQGVNQPQHF,TGTGCCAGCAGACAGCCGGGACAGGGAGTAAATCAGCCCCAGCATTTT
TRBJ1-1,TRBV6-1,few,-,CASSASGEGRTFF,TGTGCCAGCAGCGCGTCAGGGGAGGGGAGAACTTTCTTT
TRBJ1-4,TRBV7-8,few,TRBD1,CASRGTGTGFNEKLFF,TGTGCCAGCAGGGGGACCGGGACAGGGTTTAATGAAAAACTGTTTTTT
TRBJ2-7,TRBV6-5,-,-,CASSEGDVLEQYF,TGTGCCAGCAGTGAGGGGGACGTGTTGGAGCAGTACTTC
TRBJ2-7,TRBV5-6,few,TRBD1,CASSSLIRTGGDEQYF,TGTGCCAGCAGCTCCCTAATCCGGACAGGGGGCGACGAGCAGTACTTC
TRBJ2-7,TRBV6-5,few,-,CASSTLNRHYEQYF,TGTGCCAGCAGCACTCTGAACAGGCACTACGAGCAGTACTTC
TRBJ1-1,TRBV6-1,few,TRBD1,CASSRRDRGNTEAFF,TGTGCCAGCAGCCGACGGGACAGGGGGAACACTGAAGCTTTCTTT
TRBJ2-1,TRBV7-2,-,-,CASSLTEYNEQFF,TGTGCCAGCAGCTTAACTGAGTACAATGAGCAGTTCTTC
TRBJ1-2,TRBV5-1,-,TRBD1,CASSRTHENPGGSVYGYTF,TGCGCCAGCAGCCGTACGCATGAGAACCCAGGGGGTAGCGTCTATGGCTACACCTTC
TRBJ1-4,TRBV18,-,-,CASSLDGGTNEKLFF,TGTGCCAGCTCACTCGATGGAGGGACTAATGAAAAACTGTTTTTT
TRBJ2-7,TRBV6-1,many,TRBD2,CASSEEGVGLAVYEQYF,TGTGCCAGCAGTGAAGAAGGGGTGGGACTAGCGGTTTACGAGCAGTACTTC
TRBJ2-5,TRBV6-5,few,-,CASRSQGIGETQYF,TGTGCCAGCAGATCACAGGGAATTGGTGAGACCCAGTACTTC
TRBJ1-2,TRBV6-1,few,-,CASSVTEDYGYTF,TGTGCCAGCAGTGTGACAGAGGACTATGGCTACACCTTC
TRBJ2-1,TRBV6-1,few,-,CASSEGFGLLSYNEQFF,TGTGCCAGCAGTGAAGGGTTTGGCCTCCTCTCCTACAATGAGCAGTTCTTC
TRBJ1-1,TRBV7-2,-,-,CASSSEQGYTEAFF,TGTGCCAGCAGCTCCGAACAGGGTTACACTGAAGCTTTCTTT
TRBJ1-5,TRBV10-3,few,TRBD1,CAISPTGEAQPQHF,TGTGCCATCAGTCCCACAGGGGAGGCTCAGCCCCAGCATTTT
TRBJ1-1,TRBV13,-,TRBD1,CASSGQVYTEAFF,TGTGCCAGCAGTGGACAGGTTTACACTGAAGCTTTCTTT
TRBJ1-4,TRBV29-1,few,TRBD1,CSAGQDSEKLFF,TGCAGCGCCGGACAGGATTCTGAAAAACTGTTTTTT
TRBJ2-1,TRBV6-6,few,TRBD2,CASSASLAGGYNEQFF,TGTGCCAGCAGTGCCTCGTTAGCGGGGGGCTACAATGAGCAGTTCTTC
TRBJ2-7,TRBV14,few,-,CASSHLKEQYF,TGTGCCAGCAGCCATCTAAAGGAGCAGTACTTC
TRBJ1-6,TRBV10-2,few,TRBD1,CASTDGTANSPLHF,TGCGCCAGCACCGACGGGACAGCTAATTCACCCCTCCACTTT
TRBJ2-1,TRBV7-3,-,TRBD1,CASSPMTTGVNNEQFF,TGTGCCAGCAGCCCAATGACGACAGGGGTAAATAATGAGCAGTTCTTC
TRBJ1-5,TRBV27,-,-,CASGKGVDQPQHF,TGTGCCAGCGGCAAGGGGGTCGATCAGCCCCAGCATTTT
TRBJ1-1,TRBV7-9,-,-,CASSPPGTEAFF,TGTGCCAGCAGCCCCCCAGGCACTGAAGCTTTCTTT
TRBJ1-1,TRBV7-8,-,TRBD1,CASSLGTGSATEAFF,TGTGCCAGCAGCTTAGGGACAGGGTCTGCCACTGAAGCTTTCTTT
TRBJ1-1,TRBV7-9,few,-,CASSLNQGIAEAFF,TGTGCCAGCAGCTTGAACCAGGGGATCGCTGAAGCTTTCTTT
TRBJ2-1,TRBV11-2,-,-,CASSWGPPAEQFF,TGTGCCAGCAGCTGGGGGCCGCCGGCTGAGCAGTTCTTC
TRBJ2-1,TRBV5-5,few,TRBD2,CASSFSLAGYNEQFF,TGTGCCAGCAGCTTTAGCCTAGCGGGATACAATGAGCAGTTCTTC
TRBJ2-1,TRBV6-6,-,-,CASIQGGISYNEQFF,TGTGCCAGCATTCAGGGGGGTATCTCCTACAATGAGCAGTTCTTC
TRBJ1-5,TRBV19,few,-,CASSIGTALHHF,TGTGCCAGTAGTATAGGGACAGCCCTTCATCATTTT
TRBJ2-7,TRBV6-1,few,TRBD1,CATTGGREQYF,TGTGCCACCACAGGGGGTCGGGAGCAGTACTTC